The TCR beta chain described here comes from a study of T cell repertoires in cytomegalovirus infection (dated by TCRdb to between 2018 and 2020). Broadly, across the study: The peptide stimulations were aimed at well-studied HLA-B-restricted epitopes as well as recently identified HLA-C-restricted CMV epitopes, whose presentation resists viral immunomodulation. Because public TCR beta signatures pointed to carriage of CMV infection together with the matching HLA type, the HLA type of each donor mattered for the analysis. What the study reported, not specific to this receptor: The ex vivo response was dominated by HLA-C-restricted CMV-specific TCR beta clonotypes, which also provided the single most frequent clonotype in two of eight donors. Carriers of CMV infection plus the relevant HLA type were discriminated by the cumulative frequency of public TCR beta family members in the study cohort and in an independent roughly 380-donor cohort.

V is clipped by 5 bases and J by 5 bases, and the sequence between their germline boundaries is 24 bases long. The CDR3 numbers 16 residues from cysteine through phenylalanine. The entry retains the CDR3 DNA only, 48 bases that are in frame from base 1. CDR1 and CDR2 are drawn from the germline V gene (reference sequence): DFQATT, SNEGSKA. The count of this clonotype is one. Its antigen target is currently unknown. No much larger clone exists at a distance of one base, and base qualities are not known. A lone read gives weak evidence. The run used an Illumina HiSeq 1500. The public reads were quality trimmed at Q25 with fastp and then assembled into clones with MiXCR by TCRdb, keeping productive beta chains. Entries that share a CDR3 protein sequence are merged under the most common genes and DNA. The sample table records some 500,000 distinct CDR3 sequences; around 35% of these occur just once. The top ten clones comprise roughly 15% of the sample.

Per the publication, the treatment or condition label means: in vitro stimulation with specific CMV peptide epitopes to enrich CMV-specific T cells. The V and J segments used are TRBV20-1 and TRBJ2-5; D gene: possibly TRBD2, on 6 matching bases. The clonotype comes from a human donor in good health (CMV status not recorded). Some clones in this sample may be carry-over from other donors' samples. The source material was cultured PBMCs, sampled from culture after CMV antigen stimulation. The DNA sequence reads TGCAGTGCTGAGGTGGCGCGGGAAGTAGTGGGCGAGACCCAGTACTTC. Translated, it reads CSAEVAREVVGETQYF.